The entry below describes one T cell receptor (beta chain). Authors' data handling: Amplification from reference gene primers served as the basis for estimated nucleated cell counts. Some clones are missing from TCRdb's copy, which holds only in-frame ones; the method was immunoSEQ multiplex PCR. V and J calls and clone size come straight from that table; D and trimming were deduced from the DNA. The sample yields about 110,000 clones, around 91% seen once. The data are from a study of blood T cell repertoires in COVID-19. The overall study: The origin of the acute and convalescent COVID-19 samples was the United States, Italy and Spain. Sources were T cells, B-cell-depleted T cells, or PBMCs; the material itself was cDNA or gDNA.

Trimming removed 6 bases from V and 0 bases from J, with 9 bases in between. Germline assignment: CDR1 MNHEY and CDR2 SVGAGI. The CDR3 sequence is 15 residues long. The rearrangement links TRBV6-5 to TRBJ2-6, with a tentative D call TRBD1 (5 bases). The sequenced sample consisted of peripheral blood. This receptor was obtained from a woman aged 80 or older with acute or convalescent COVID-19. The chain's CDR3 is CASSLQGSGANVLTF. The CDR3 region has the DNA TGTGCCAGCAGCCTTCAGGGCTCTGGGGCCAACGTCCTGACTTTC.